This is a list of T cell receptor beta chains from one sample in a study of blood T cell repertoires in COVID-19. The assay was immunoSEQ multiplex PCR, and TCRdb's table has in-frame clones only and misses some. Of about 150,000 clones listed, approximately 81% are singletons. The sample comprised peripheral blood. The receptors derive from a woman aged 55-69 years with COVID-19, enrolled during active disease. Each CDR3 is given with its conserved first and last residue. The D gene is left open where the match is weak.

d_gene	v_gene	CDR3aa
NA	TRBV18	CASSPTGLGEQYF
NA	TRBV24-1	CATSDRDISHAQHF
TRBD1	TRBV15	CATSRDQGQGREQYF
TRBD2	TRBV19	CASSSLAGVPGANVLTF
TRBD1	TRBV4-1	CASSLSWDRPYGYTF
TRBD1	TRBV7-9	CASSSRTGQDNSPLHF
NA	TRBV18	CASSLRTPATNEKLFF
NA	TRBV11-3	CASSPSRGANTEAFF
NA	TRBV5-6	CASSLGGPGNTIYF
NA	TRBV2	CASGAGGKAQAFF
TRBD1	TRBV18	CASSGSTGASNYGYTF
NA	TRBV19	CASSKRQPGYTF
NA	TRBV7-2	CASSLEITGNNQPQHF
NA	TRBV7-8	CASSLGKLSLKDTQYF
NA	TRBV5-8	CASSLAVLAGYMNTEAFF
TRBD1	TRBV7-3	CASSPGQGAYTEAFF
TRBD2	TRBV4-2	CASSQGALGGGREGNEQFF
TRBD1	TRBV3-1/TRBV3-2	CASSPYRGNTEAFF
NA	TRBV10-3	CAISESSGSGGYTF
TRBD1	TRBV7-2	CASSLGHRGGFYGYTF
TRBD1	TRBV5-1	CASIEGTGTVNYSNQPQHF
NA	TRBV19	CASSPGQSEAFF
TRBD1	TRBV6-5	CASSFQVQGAQPQHF
TRBD2	TRBV6-5	CASSYRGLAEYNEQFF
NA	TRBV6-4	CASSDSADTYEQYF
TRBD1	TRBV19	CASSSDRDRYGYTF
TRBD1	TRBV24-1	CATSDSRGRTDTQYF
NA	TRBV7-2	CASSDGGMAQHF
NA	TRBV27	CASRYTGPQGTEAFF
NA	TRBV7-3	CASSPMTGKGTEAFF
NA	TRBV2	CASERQTSNQPQHF
NA	TRBV29-1	CSVESAGNTIYF
TRBD1	TRBV9	CASSLLPRDRSNTGELFF
NA	TRBV18	CASSPPQAFEAFF
NA	TRBV6-5	CASREGPSNTEAFF
NA	TRBV11-2	CASSLPVRSGNTIYF
TRBD2	TRBV5-1	CASSLEAGAGDTQYF
NA	TRBV25-1	CASSGGGALKEQYF
TRBD1	TRBV6-5	CASSSPRGRGNTIYF
TRBD2	TRBV29-1	CTASGSRETQYF
TRBD2	TRBV6-5	CASSSGRDTGELFF